A single sample is the source of the 6 T cell receptor beta chains below, sequenced in a study of T cells after yellow fever vaccination. From the 5' RACE reads, TCRdb called clonotypes with MiXCR, one entry per CDR3 protein. Among 400,000 or so distinct CDR3 sequences listed, 18% were seen once. This specimen was PBMCs, taken before the yellow fever booster vaccination. Receptors originate from a man between 18 and 35 years old who received the YFV17D yellow fever vaccine.

This clonotype has more than one count but fewer than ten. This chain joins TRBV20-1 and TRBJ1-4; D possibly corresponds to TRBD1 (5 bases). This CDR3 comprises 15 residues. Trimming took off 3 bases at V and 0 bases at J, with 11 bases between the two ends. Germline CDR1 DFQATT, CDR2 SNEGSKA (reference sequence). CDR3 bases: TGCAGTGCTAGCGACAGCCGGTCAACTAATGAAAAACTGTTTTTT. It is translated as CSASDSRSTNEKLFF.

This chain connects TRBV4-2 to TRBJ1-2; TRBD1 agrees at 7 bases. Losses at the gene ends were 2 bases for V and 4 bases for J; bases not matched to a gene: 7. The CDR3 sequence is 15 residues long. Germline V lookup: CDR1 LGHNA, CDR2 YNFKEQ. The CDR3: CASSQSKGGGYGYTF. The CDR3 DNA follows: TGTGCCAGCAGCCAATCCAAAGGGGGCGGCTATGGCTACACCTTC.

This chain connects TRBV29-1 to TRBJ2-7; tentative D call: TRBD1 (6 bases). Germline CDR1 and CDR2: SQVTM and ANQGSEA. The CDR3 covers 12 residues. The V end lost 2 bases, the J end lost 4 bases, and 9 bases lay between the germline ends. CDR3 sequence: CSVEIQGYEQYF. CDR3 nucleotides: TGCAGCGTTGAAATACAGGGTTACGAGCAGTACTTC.

This clonotype came up a few times. The CDR3 protein is CASSLSGAQAEQYV. For the CDR3, the DNA is TGTGCCAGCAGTTTATCGGGGGCACAGGCCGAGCAGTACGTC. The chain employs TRBV28 and TRBJ2-7; D might be TRBD1 or TRBD2, each matching 6 bases. This CDR3 is built from 14 residues. From germline, CDR1 is MDHEN and CDR2 SYDVKM. V was pared by 1 base and J by 6 bases, with 13 bases between.

This clonotype was seen more than once but under ten times. The J gene is TRBJ2-5, the V gene TRBV12-3 or TRBV12-4; 9 bases are a match to TRBD2. CDR3 length: 13 amino acids. Germline trimming cut 6 bases from V and 4 bases from J; bases unmatched to any gene: 3. CDR3 in amino acids: CASRQAGGETQYF. As DNA, the CDR3 is TGTGCCAGCAGACAAGCGGGGGGAGAGACCCAGTACTTC.

The chain links TRBV12-3 or TRBV12-4 to TRBJ2-2; no reliable D call. V was cut by 0 bases and J by 8 bases, with 7 bases left in between. This CDR3 contains 13 residues. The CDR3 protein is CASSLAGQGELFF. For the CDR3, the DNA is TGTGCCAGCAGTTTAGCAGGGCAAGGGGAGCTGTTTTTT.